This T cell receptor beta chain originates from a study of CD8+ T cells in alopecia areata. Across the whole study: Treated patients were given 5 to 10 mg oral tofacitinib twice daily. Study results and limitations: Normal skin's resident alphabeta T cells are sequenced alongside lesional scalp T cells. It was observed that many expanded lesional clones persisted in scalp and blood during tofacitinib.

Germline assignment: CDR1 MGHRA and CDR2 YSYEKL. V was clipped by 4 bases and J by 3 bases; unmatched bases: 4. There are 14 residues in the CDR3. As to this clone: Its specificity is not known.

Extraction and reverse transcription of RNA yielded cDNA as the sequencing template. Clones were read by immunoSEQ multiplex PCR, and TCRdb kept only the in-frame ones, dropping some. The sample contains hundreds of thousands of clones, over 45% of which appear only once. Treatment: oral pan-JAK inhibitor, 5-10 mg twice daily. The V and J genes are TRBV4-1 and TRBJ2-7, with TRBD1 matching 9 bases. This specimen was CD4+ T cells sorted from blood, taken at week 24, from a patient treated with tofacitinib. The sequence came from a human donor with alopecia areata. CDR3 in amino acids: CASSPRQGGYEQYF. The CDR3 bases are TGCGCCAGCAGCCCGAGACAGGGGGGCTACGAGCAGTACTTC.